Each of the 4 T cell receptor beta chains below was sequenced from the same sample in a study of shared clonotypes between healthy human individuals. The table came from immunoSEQ multiplex PCR; TCRdb's copy has only in-frame clones and leaves some out. The sample consists of hundreds of thousands of clones, around four fifths of them appearing once. The sequenced sample consisted of memory CD4+ T cells sorted from blood. Documented subset: CD45RA-negative fraction. The source of these receptors is a woman aged 25-40 years in good health.

The chain joins TRBV5-1 to TRBJ2-7, with D perhaps TRBD1 (7 bases). Between the trimmed V and J ends, which lost 2 bases and 5 bases, there was a span of 17 bases. The CDR3 contains 15 residues. Germline assignment: CDR1 SGHRS and CDR2 YFSETQ. In DNA form, the CDR3 reads TGCGCCAGCAGCTTAATGGATGGGGGGACAGACGAGCAGTACTTC. This sequence encodes CASSLMDGGTDEQYF.

The chain couples TRBV28 to TRBJ1-2; 9 bases map to TRBD1. The germline V gene has CDR1 MDHEN and CDR2 SYDVKM. The CDR3 extends over 15 amino acids. V trimming: 5 bases; J trimming: 0 bases; junction bases outside the gene matches: 4. The CDR3 region is CASSIRTGANYGYTF. CDR3 coding DNA: TGTGCCAGCAGTATACGGACAGGGGCTAACTATGGCTACACCTTC.

The V call is TRBV5-4, the J call TRBJ1-1; possibly TRBD1 for D (6 bases). The CDR3 extends over 17 amino acids. The ends were cut back, 2 bases at V and 5 bases at J, with 22 bases in the middle. Germline V gene data show CDR1 as SGHNT and CDR2 as YYREEE (reference sequence). CDR3 nucleotide sequence: TGTGCCAGCAGCTTTTCCCTTGGTCAGGGGCAGCGTACTGAAGCTTTCTTT. It translates to CASSFSLGQGQRTEAFF.

The chain links TRBV10-3 to TRBJ2-1; D call uncertain. Trimming shortened V by 2 bases and J by 4 bases, and 12 bases separated the two germline ends. The CDR3 runs to 15 residues. Germline assignment: CDR1 ENHRY and CDR2 SYGVKD. The CDR3 is CAISEGIPLYNEQFF. CDR3 in DNA: TGTGCCATCAGTGAGGGCATACCCCTTTACAATGAGCAGTTCTTC.